This TCR beta chain derives from a study of T cell responses to AZD1222 COVID-19 vaccine. Background on the study: Second doses were pooled across both intervals (about 4 or about 12 weeks). General study points: Regions 160-218 and 743-854 dominated among vaccine-associated CD4 TCRs spanning spike. Unmutated regions of variants are reportedly targeted by nearly half of spike-specific TCRs.

Note on this clone: Its antigen is not identified.

Germline loops: CDR1 SGHTA, CDR2 FQGNSA. The CDR3 loop spans 18 amino acids. V was pared by 3 bases and J by 5 bases, with 25 bases between. Using immunoSEQ multiplex PCR, the repertoire was profiled, and TCRdb retains in-frame clones only, with some absent. The table includes 75,000 to 90,000 clones, around nine tenths detected once. The rearrangement links TRBV7-2 to TRBJ1-2; D is ambiguous. This receptor was identified in an adult in good health. Specimen: peripheral blood, collected on day 0 of AZD1222 vaccination. CDR3 in amino acids: CASSFTRTAAGALYGYTF. CDR3 DNA sequence: TGTGCCAGCAGCTTCACCCGGACCGCCGCGGGAGCTTTATATGGCTACACCTTC.